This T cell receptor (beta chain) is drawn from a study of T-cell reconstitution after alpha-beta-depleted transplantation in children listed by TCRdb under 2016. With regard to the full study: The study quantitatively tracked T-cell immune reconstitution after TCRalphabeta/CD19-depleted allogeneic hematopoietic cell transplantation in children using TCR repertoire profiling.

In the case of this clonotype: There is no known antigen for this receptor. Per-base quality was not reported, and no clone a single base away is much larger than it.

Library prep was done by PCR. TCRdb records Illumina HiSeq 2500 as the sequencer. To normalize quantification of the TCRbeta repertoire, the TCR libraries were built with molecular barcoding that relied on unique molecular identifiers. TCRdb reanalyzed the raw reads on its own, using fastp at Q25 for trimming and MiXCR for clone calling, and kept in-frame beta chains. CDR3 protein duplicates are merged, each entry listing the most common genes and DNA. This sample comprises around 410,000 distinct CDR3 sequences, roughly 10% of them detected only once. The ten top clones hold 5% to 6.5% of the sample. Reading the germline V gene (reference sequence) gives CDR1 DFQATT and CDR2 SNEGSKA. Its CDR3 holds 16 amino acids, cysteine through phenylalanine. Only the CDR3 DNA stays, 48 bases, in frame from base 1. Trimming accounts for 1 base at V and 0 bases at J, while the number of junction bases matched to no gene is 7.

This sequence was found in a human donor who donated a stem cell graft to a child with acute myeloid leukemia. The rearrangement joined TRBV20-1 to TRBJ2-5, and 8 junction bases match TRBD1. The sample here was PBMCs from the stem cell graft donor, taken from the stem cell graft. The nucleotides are TGCAGTGCTAGAGTCTGGAGACAGGGGTACCAAGAGACCCAGTACTTC. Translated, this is CSARVWRQGYQETQYF.